These T cell receptor beta chains were read from a single sample in a study of control samples from healthy donors and cancer patients. Only in-frame clones appear in the TCRdb table, and some are missing; sequencing was by immunoSEQ multiplex PCR. Found here are about 200,000 clones; the top ten clones hold roughly 2%. The material sequenced was blood. Receptors were obtained from a woman in her 30s in good health. Both conserved end residues are part of each CDR3. The D gene is left open where the match is weak.

V gene,J gene,D gene,CDR3 DNA,CDR3 protein
TRBV11-3,TRBJ1-1,-,TGTGCCAGCAGCGCAGGGTCCATGAACACTGAAGCTTTCTTT,CASSAGSMNTEAFF
TRBV9,TRBJ2-1,-,TGTGCCAGCAGCGGACAGTCCCCCGCGAATGAGCAGTTCTTC,CASSGQSPANEQFF
TRBV4-1,TRBJ1-3,-,TGCGCCAGCACCCTCTCTGGAAACACCATATATTTT,CASTLSGNTIYF
TRBV15,TRBJ1-1,TRBD1,TGTGCCACCAGGGGTGACAGGGGCCCCACTGAAGCTTTCTTT,CATRGDRGPTEAFF
TRBV5-6,TRBJ2-5,-,TGTGCCAGCAAACCGCGGGGGCGGCAAGAGACCCAGTACTTC,CASKPRGRQETQYF
TRBV6-6,TRBJ1-2,-,TGTGCCAGCAGTTACAGGGAAATCTTCTATGGCTACACCTTC,CASSYREIFYGYTF
TRBV10-3,TRBJ2-3,-,TGTGCCATCAGTGAGTCGAAGGGGGGAAGCCCAGATACGCAGTATTTT,CAISESKGGSPDTQYF
TRBV2,TRBJ2-2,TRBD1,TGTGCCAGCAGGGGACAGGCGGGACTGGGGGAGCTGTTTTTT,CASRGQAGLGELFF
TRBV5-1,TRBJ2-1,TRBD2,TGCGCCAGCAGCTTGGTCCCTAGCGGGGGGGTCTCGAATGAGCAGTTCTTC,CASSLVPSGGVSNEQFF
TRBV28,TRBJ1-5,-,TGTGCCAGCAGTTTCCCAAGACGGCGGAATCAGCCCCAGCATTTT,CASSFPRRRNQPQHF
TRBV5-1,TRBJ1-3,-,TGCGCCAGCAGCTTGGAGACCCCCAGTGCTGGAAACACCATATATTTT,CASSLETPSAGNTIYF
TRBV6-5,TRBJ2-7,-,TGTGCCAGCAGTTACTCTACTATATCCTACGAGCAGTACTTC,CASSYSTISYEQYF
TRBV19,TRBJ1-2,-,TGTGCCACGACGGACAGCTATGGCTACACCTTC,CATTDSYGYTF
TRBV10-3,TRBJ2-7,TRBD1,TGTGCCATCGGTCGACAGGGCCCCTACGAGCAGTACTTC,CAIGRQGPYEQYF
TRBV11-3,TRBJ2-1,TRBD1,TGTGCCAGCAGCACCCGGGACAGGGCACACAATGAGCAGTTCTTC,CASSTRDRAHNEQFF
TRBV27,TRBJ1-1,-,TGTGCCAGCAGTTTAAATCCCCCCCCTACGAACACTGAAGCTTTCTTT,CASSLNPPPTNTEAFF
TRBV30,TRBJ1-2,TRBD1,TGTGCCTGGAGTGTACCAGGGGGGGCCTATGGCTACACCTTC,CAWSVPGGAYGYTF
TRBV19,TRBJ2-7,TRBD1,TGTGCCAGTCGACCCCGAGGACAGGGTTTCTACGAGCAGTACTTC,CASRPRGQGFYEQYF